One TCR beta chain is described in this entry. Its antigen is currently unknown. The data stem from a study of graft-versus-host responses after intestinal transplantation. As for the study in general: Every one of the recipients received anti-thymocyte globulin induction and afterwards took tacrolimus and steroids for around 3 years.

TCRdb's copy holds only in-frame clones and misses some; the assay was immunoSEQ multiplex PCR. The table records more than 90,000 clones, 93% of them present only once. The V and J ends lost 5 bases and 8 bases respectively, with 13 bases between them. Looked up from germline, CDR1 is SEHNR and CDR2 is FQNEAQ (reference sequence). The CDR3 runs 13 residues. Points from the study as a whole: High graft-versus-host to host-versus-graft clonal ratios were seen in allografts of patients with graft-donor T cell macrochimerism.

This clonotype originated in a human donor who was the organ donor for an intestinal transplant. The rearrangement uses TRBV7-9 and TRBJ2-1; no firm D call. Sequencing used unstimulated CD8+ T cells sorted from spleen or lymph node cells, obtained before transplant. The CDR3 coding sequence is TGTGCCAGCAGCCCATATCCAGGCCATGAGCAGTTCTTC. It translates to CASSPYPGHEQFF.